This entry concerns a single T cell receptor beta chain. The J segment lost 0 bases and the V segment lost 4 bases, leaving 5 bases of the junction unmatched. The germline CDR1 and CDR2 sequences are ENHRY and SYGVKD. The CDR3 is 15 residues long. This sample is drawn from a study of shared clonotypes between healthy human individuals. TCRdb keeps only in-frame clones here, not all; method: immunoSEQ multiplex PCR. The table includes roughly 2.5 million clones, 90% to 95% detected once. The J gene is TRBJ2-7, the V gene TRBV10-3; 8 bases agree with TRBD1. The specimen sequenced was naive CD4+ T cells sorted from blood. Subset reported: CD45RA+ positively selected. The sequence came from a young man in good health. The CDR3 DNA is TGTGCCATCAGTGGACAGGGGTCCCTCTCCTACGAGCAGTACTTC. Protein sequence: CAISGQGSLSYEQYF.